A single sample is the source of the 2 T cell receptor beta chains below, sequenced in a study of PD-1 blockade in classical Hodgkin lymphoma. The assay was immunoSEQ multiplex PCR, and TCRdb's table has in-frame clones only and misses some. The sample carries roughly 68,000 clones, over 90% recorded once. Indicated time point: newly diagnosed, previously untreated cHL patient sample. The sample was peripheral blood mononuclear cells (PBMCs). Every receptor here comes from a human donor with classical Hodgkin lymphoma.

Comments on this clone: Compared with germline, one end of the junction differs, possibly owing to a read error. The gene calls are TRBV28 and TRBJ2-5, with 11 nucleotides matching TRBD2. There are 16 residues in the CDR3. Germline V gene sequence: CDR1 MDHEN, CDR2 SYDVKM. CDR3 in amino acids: CASSLAGVDTLAGGNF. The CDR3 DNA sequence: TGTGCCAGCAGTTTAGCAGGGGTAGACACGCTAGCGGGGGGAAACTTC.

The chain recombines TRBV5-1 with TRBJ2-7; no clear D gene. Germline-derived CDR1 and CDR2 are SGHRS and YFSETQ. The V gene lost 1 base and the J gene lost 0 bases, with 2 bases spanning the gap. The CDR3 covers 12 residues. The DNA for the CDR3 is TGCGCCAGCAGCTTGCCCTCCTACGAGCAGTACTTC. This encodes CASSLPSYEQYF.